These 31 T cell receptor beta chains were all obtained from the same sample, sequenced in a study of cytotoxic CD8 clonotypes in ibrutinib-treated CLL. Clones were sequenced by immunoSEQ multiplex PCR, and TCRdb holds only the in-frame ones, with some missing. The repertoire holds more than 10,000 clones, with approximately 85% as singletons. The sample here was PBMCs, taken at disease progression, from a patient treated with ibrutinib. The receptors shown here come from a human donor with chronic lymphocytic leukemia.

This rearrangement joins TRBV7-9 to TRBJ2-1; no firm D call. The CDR3 has 15 amino acids. Germline values: CDR1 SEHNR, CDR2 FQNEAQ (reference sequence). The V end lost 4 bases, the J end lost 7 bases, and 17 bases lay between the germline ends. CDR3 region: CASSSPPPSVNEQFF. The CDR3 DNA is TGTGCCAGCAGCTCTCCCCCGCCCTCGGTAAATGAGCAGTTCTTC.

This rearrangement joins TRBV6-5 to TRBJ2-5, with 9 bases that match TRBD1. The V gene's germline CDR1 is MNHEY and CDR2 SVGAGI. Trimming took 2 bases from V and 3 from J; bases not matched to a gene: 1. The length of the CDR3 is 14 residues. DNA of the CDR3: TGTGCCAGCAGTTACAGGACAGGGGAAGAGACCCAGTACTTC. Translation gives CASSYRTGEETQYF.

The chain recombines TRBV2 with TRBJ2-1, with D tentatively TRBD1 (5 bases). With 6 bases removed from V and 3 bases from J, the gap between germline ends came to 12 bases. Germline V gene data show CDR1 as SNHLY and CDR2 as FYNNEI. This CDR3 region has 14 residues. CDR3 sequence reads: CASRDERGYNEQFF. CDR3 coding DNA: TGTGCCAGCAGGGACGAAAGGGGCTACAATGAGCAGTTCTTC.

The genes are TRBV28 and TRBJ2-3, with 7 bases identical to TRBD2. Germline V gives CDR1 MDHEN, CDR2 SYDVKM. V lost 5 bases, J lost 0 bases, and 20 bases stayed unmatched. This CDR3 has 20 residues. The chain's CDR3 is CASSQAGILSADSSTDTQYF. The DNA of the CDR3 is TGTGCCAGCAGTCAAGCGGGAATACTCTCGGCGGATTCTAGCACAGATACGCAGTATTTT.

This chain uses TRBV29-1 with TRBJ2-4; 7 nucleotides align to TRBD1. CDR3 length: 13 residues. With 2 bases clipped from V and 5 bases from J, the junction kept 3 bases outside the gene matches. Germline-derived CDR1 and CDR2 are SQVTM and ANQGSEA. The CDR3 DNA reads TGCAGCGTTGAAAGACAGGGTGAAAACATTCAGTACTTC. This codes for CSVERQGENIQYF.

The chain is built from TRBV7-3 and TRBJ2-3; no reliable D call. The V gene's germline CDR1 is SGHTA and CDR2 FQGTGA. Deletions cut 5 bases from V and 8 bases from J, with 11 bases between. The CDR3 spans 12 residues. As DNA, the CDR3 is TGTGCCAGCAGCGACCCCGTAGGTACGCAGTATTTT. Protein sequence: CASSDPVGTQYF.

This clone came up once. The chain is built from TRBV11-3 and TRBJ2-1, with 10 bases fitting TRBD2. V dropped 1 base and J dropped 6; count of bases not matched to a gene: 3. This CDR3 is 15 amino acids long. Germline V lookup: CDR1 SGHNT, CDR2 YENEEA. The CDR3 sequence: CASSLASGRSNEQFF. CDR3 DNA: TGTGCCAGCAGCTTAGCTAGCGGGAGATCCAATGAGCAGTTCTTC.

The chain employs TRBV12-5 and TRBJ1-5; 8 positions agree with TRBD1. V trimming: 3 bases; J trimming: 0 bases; junction bases outside the gene matches: 10. There are 18 residues in the CDR3. Germline V gene data show CDR1 as LGHNT and CDR2 as FRNRAP. CDR3 in amino acids: CASGLPGTGLYSNQPQHF. Here the CDR3 DNA reads TGTGCTAGTGGTTTACCCGGGACAGGACTTTATAGCAATCAGCCCCAGCATTTT.

The chain combines TRBV28 with TRBJ2-3; tentatively, D is TRBD2 (5 bases). CDR1 and CDR2 from the germline V gene are MDHEN and SYDVKM. This CDR3 has 12 amino acids. Trimming shortened V by 0 bases and J by 10 bases, and 8 bases separated the two germline ends. Here the CDR3 reads CASSLWAGSQYF. The CDR3 DNA sequence: TGTGCCAGCAGTTTATGGGCGGGTTCGCAGTATTTT.

The chain joins TRBV25-1 to TRBJ2-2, with TRBD1 matching over 7 bases. The germline V gene has CDR1 MGHDK and CDR2 SYGVNS. The V and J ends lost 0 bases and 7 bases, in that order; junction bases with no gene match: 8. This CDR3 has 16 residues. The CDR3 sequence: CASSEYRRGGHGELFF. Here the CDR3 DNA reads TGTGCCAGCAGTGAATACCGGAGAGGGGGCCACGGGGAGCTGTTTTTT.

The rearrangement links TRBV2 to TRBJ2-1; 11 bases fit TRBD2. Germline V gives CDR1 SNHLY, CDR2 FYNNEI. CDR3 length: 17 amino acids. V gave up 8 bases and J gave up 0 bases; unmatched junction bases: 9. The CDR3 coding sequence is TGTGCCAGCGGAACTAGCGGGAGTTTCGGCTCCTACAATGAGCAGTTCTTC. It yields the protein CASGTSGSFGSYNEQFF.

The V and J genes are TRBV6-1 and TRBJ2-3; maybe TRBD2 (6 bases). Trimming stripped 1 base from V and 1 base from J, with 9 bases between. This CDR3 is 15 amino acids long. Germline CDR1 and CDR2: MNHNS and SASEGT. For the CDR3, the DNA is TGTGCCAGCAGTGAAGTAATAGCGGGCACAGATACGCAGTATTTT. Translated, it gives CASSEVIAGTDTQYF.

J is TRBJ2-3 and V is TRBV6-1, with 9 bases aligning to TRBD1. The CDR3 runs 14 residues. The germline V gene has CDR1 MNHNS and CDR2 SASEGT. Trimming removed 4 bases from V and 4 bases from J; junction bases left unmatched: 3. This chain's CDR3 is CASSGGTGSDTQYF. The CDR3 DNA reads TGTGCCAGCAGTGGGGGGACAGGGTCAGATACGCAGTATTTT.

V and J are TRBV5-1 and TRBJ1-5; D not certain. V lost 7 bases to trimming and J lost 9 bases, with 17 bases between them. CDR1 and CDR2 (germline): SGHRS, YFSETQ. CDR3 size: 13 residues. In DNA form, the CDR3 reads TGCGCCAGCCGCTCGACCCCGTCCGCGCCCCAGCATTTT. This encodes CASRSTPSAPQHF. Looking up the rest from reference TRBV5-1 and TRBJ1-5 gives the full variable domain: KAGVTQTPRYLIKTRGQQVTLSCSPISGHRSVSWYQQTPGQGLQFLFEYFSETQRNKGNFPGRFSGRQFSNSRSEMNVSTLELGDSALYLCASRSTPSAPQHFGDGTRLSIL.

The chain links TRBV6-6 to TRBJ1-1, with D unclear. The CDR3 length is 16 residues. Looked up from germline, CDR1 is MNHNY and CDR2 is SVGAGI (reference sequence). The V and J ends lost 6 bases and 1 base respectively, with 18 bases between them. The CDR3 DNA reads TGTGCCAGCAGCTATCATAGCCCGCCTGGGAACACTGAAGCTTTCTTT. Translation gives CASSYHSPPGNTEAFF.

This chain links TRBV6-5 with TRBJ2-2; TRBD1 is a possible D gene (5 bases). Trimming cost V 0 bases and J 7 bases, with 12 bases left between them. The CDR3 has 15 amino acids. CDR1 is MNHEY, CDR2 SVGAGI, per germline. The CDR3 nucleotides are TGTGCCAGCAGTTACTCTAGGGGTTGGGGCGGGGAGCTGTTTTTT. Amino acid sequence: CASSYSRGWGGELFF.

In its sample, this clone was seen a few times. The chain has TRBV14 and TRBJ2-7; 9 nucleotides match TRBD2. This CDR3 has 15 amino acids. After removal of 4 bases from V and 2 bases from J, the junction contained 6 bases not matched to a gene. From germline, CDR1 is SGHDN and CDR2 FVKESK. CDR3 DNA sequence: TGTGCCAGCAGCCCCGTTCTAGCGGGAACCTACGAGCAGTACTTC. This encodes CASSPVLAGTYEQYF.

V usage is TRBV18 and J usage is TRBJ1-1, with D possibly being TRBD1 (5 bases). In germline, CDR1 is KGHSH, CDR2 LQKENI. Between the trimmed V and J ends, which lost 3 bases and 0 bases, there was a span of 14 bases. The CDR3 extends over 16 amino acids. Written as DNA, the CDR3 is TGTGCCAGCTCACCTCCCAGCGGGGGTTTGAACACTGAAGCTTTCTTT. Its protein is CASSPPSGGLNTEAFF. The complete variable domain, with remaining parts taken from reference TRBV18 and TRBJ1-1, reads NAGVMQNPRHLVRRRGQEARLRCSPMKGHSHVYWYRQLPEEGLKFMVYLQKENIIDESGMPKERFSAEFPKEGPSILRIQQVVRGDSAAYFCASSPPSGGLNTEAFFGQGTRLTVV.

The chain combines TRBV28 with TRBJ2-1; 7 nucleotides match TRBD2. The CDR3 sequence is 15 residues long. V dropped 2 bases and J dropped 7; count of bases not matched to a gene: 8. CDR1 is MDHEN, CDR2 SYDVKM, per germline. In DNA, the CDR3 is TGTGCCAGCAGTTTACTAGCGGACGCGGGGAATGAGCAGTTCTTC. Translated, it gives CASSLLADAGNEQFF.

The chain uses TRBV9 and TRBJ2-7, with D perhaps TRBD2 (6 bases). CDR3 size: 14 residues. Looked up from germline, CDR1 is SGDLS and CDR2 is YYNGEE. The germline V and J ends were trimmed by 4 bases and 0 bases, with 11 bases remaining between them. The CDR3 DNA sequence: TGTGCCAGCAGCCCCCGGGAGAGCTCCTACGAGCAGTACTTC. This gives the protein CASSPRESSYEQYF. The variable domain in full, completed from reference TRBV9 and TRBJ2-7, reads DSGVTQTPKHLITATGQRVTLRCSPRSGDLSVYWYQQSLDQGLQFLIQYYNGEERAKGNILERFSAQQFPDLHSELNLSSLELGDSALYFCASSPRESSYEQYFGPGTRLTVT.

The genes are TRBV15 and TRBJ2-2, with 11 bases lining up with TRBD2. V gave up 0 bases and J gave up 1 base; unmatched junction bases: 4. Per germline, CDR1 LNHNV and CDR2 YYDKDF (reference sequence). The CDR3 is 18 amino acids. The CDR3 loop reads CATSREGGLAGNTGELFF. The CDR3 nucleotides read TGTGCCACCAGCAGAGAAGGAGGACTAGCGGGGAACACCGGGGAGCTGTTTTTT.

This clone was detected only once. The chain is built from TRBV10-3 and TRBJ2-3; 9 positions agree with TRBD2. From germline, CDR1 is ENHRY and CDR2 SYGVKD. The CDR3 consists of 15 residues. V was pared by 10 bases and J by 4 bases, with 12 bases of the junction left unmatched. For the CDR3, the DNA is TGTGCCACCCGCAGGAGTAGCGGGAGTCCAGATACGCAGTATTTT. Its protein product is CATRRSSGSPDTQYF.

V and J are TRBV6-1 and TRBJ2-7, with D perhaps given as TRBD1 or TRBD2 (6 bases each). Trimming left V 4 bases short and J 1 base short, with 17 bases between. CDR3 length equals 16 residues. The germline CDR1 and CDR2 sequences are MNHNS and SASEGT. The CDR3 coding sequence is TGTGCCAGCAGTGTTGTGTGGGGGGCTGGGTCCTACGAGCAGTACTTC. Translated, it gives CASSVVWGAGSYEQYF.

DNA of the CDR3: TGTGCCAGCAGACCCGGGGCCGGGGAGCTGTTTTTT. It yields the protein CASRPGAGELFF. The chain uses TRBV13 and TRBJ2-2, with D possibly TRBD2 on 5 matching bases. V was trimmed by 6 bases and J by 6 bases, leaving 8 bases between them. The germline CDR1 and CDR2 sequences are PRHDT and FYEKMQ (reference sequence). The CDR3 has 12 residues.

The chain couples TRBV5-4 to TRBJ2-2; 13 positions agree with TRBD2. The CDR3 sequence is 16 residues long. Germline-derived CDR1 and CDR2 are SGHNT and YYREEE (reference sequence). The V gene end was trimmed by 0 bases and the J gene end by 6 bases; junction bases not matched to a gene: 2. The CDR3 DNA sequence: TGTGCCAGCAGCTTGGGGACTAGCGGGAGAGCCGGGGAGCTGTTTTTT. This translates into CASSLGTSGRAGELFF.

The chain recombines TRBV6-5 with TRBJ2-6; D remains ambiguous. Trimming took 6 bases from V and 1 from J, leaving 1 base between them. The CDR3 runs to 12 residues. The germline gives CDR1 MNHEY, CDR2 SVGAGI. The CDR3 sequence is CASRSGANVLTF. CDR3 nucleotides: TGTGCCAGCAGGTCTGGGGCCAACGTCCTGACTTTC.

This chain joins TRBV9 and TRBJ2-7, with 9 bases lining up with TRBD1. Unmatched junction bases numbered 7, after V lost 4 bases and J lost 5 bases. Germline V lookup: CDR1 SGDLS, CDR2 YYNGEE. The CDR3 runs to 14 residues. The CDR3, as DNA: TGTGCCAGCAGCAGCGGGACAGGGAAGGACGAGCAGTACTTC. It encodes CASSSGTGKDEQYF.

CDR3 DNA: TGTGCCAGCAGCCGCTGTAGGGAGAGGGTACAAGAGACCCAGTACTTC. Residues: CASSRCRERVQETQYF. This chain uses TRBV14 with TRBJ2-5; D possibly corresponds to TRBD2 (5 bases). The CDR3 covers 16 residues. V was shortened by 4 bases and J by 2 bases, with 17 bases between the two germline ends. The V gene's germline CDR1 is SGHDN and CDR2 FVKESK.

This chain connects TRBV19 to TRBJ1-2, with a weak D call TRBD1 (5 bases). This CDR3 comprises 14 residues. The V end lost 7 bases, the J end lost 4 bases, and 16 bases lay between the germline ends. CDR1 is LNHDA, CDR2 SQIVND, per germline (reference sequence). The CDR3 region is CASNPGGVSYGYTF. The CDR3 nucleotides are TGTGCCAGTAACCCTGGGGGGGTGAGCTATGGCTACACCTTC.

There are a few counts of this clone. The V and J genes are TRBV29-1 and TRBJ2-1, with 8 bases fitting TRBD2. Germline assignment: CDR1 SQVTM and CDR2 ANQGSEA. This CDR3 has 15 residues. The junction had 7 bases not matched to a gene; V was cut back by 3 bases and J by 3 bases. DNA for the CDR3: TGCAGCGTTGATAGAGGCAGCGGGAGCTACAATGAGCAGTTCTTC. Its translation is CSVDRGSGSYNEQFF.

J is TRBJ1-2 and V is TRBV29-1; 8 nucleotides agree with TRBD1. This CDR3 is built from 14 residues. V lost 3 bases, J lost 7 bases, and 10 bases stayed unmatched. Germline CDR1 SQVTM, CDR2 ANQGSEA. CDR3 sequence: CSVDRAGGAGGYTF. The CDR3, as DNA: TGCAGCGTTGATCGGGCAGGGGGCGCAGGTGGCTACACCTTC. Looking up the rest from reference TRBV29-1 and TRBJ1-2 gives the full variable domain: SAVISQKPSRDICQRGTSLTIQCQVDSQVTMMFWYRQQPGQSLTLIATANQGSEATYESGFVIDKFPISRPNLTFSTLTVSNMSPEDSSIYLCSVDRAGGAGGYTFGSGTRLTVV.